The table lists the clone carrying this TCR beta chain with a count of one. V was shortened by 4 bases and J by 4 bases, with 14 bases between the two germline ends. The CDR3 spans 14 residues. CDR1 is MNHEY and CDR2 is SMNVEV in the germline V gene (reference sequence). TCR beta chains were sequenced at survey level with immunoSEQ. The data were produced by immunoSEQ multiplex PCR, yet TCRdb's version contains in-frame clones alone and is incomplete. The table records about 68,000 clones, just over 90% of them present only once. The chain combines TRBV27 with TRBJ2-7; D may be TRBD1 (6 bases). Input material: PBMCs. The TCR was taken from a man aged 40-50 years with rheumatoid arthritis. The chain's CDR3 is CASSSSRGLYEQYF. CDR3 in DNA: TGTGCCAGCAGTTCCAGCAGGGGCTTATACGAGCAGTACTTC.